A single sample is the source of the 10 T cell receptor beta chains below, sequenced in a study of identical twins. TCRdb recomputed calls from the 5' RACE reads with MiXCR, one row per CDR3 protein. Counted here are about 720,000 distinct CDR3 sequences, 8% to 9% occurring once; the ten biggest clones make up 0.85% to 1%. These data were also reused for a study on yellow fever vaccine responses in identical twins.

Material for sequencing was PBMCs. These receptors were taken from a woman aged 18-30 years in good health.

The chain has TRBV5-1 and TRBJ2-2, with 11 bases fitting TRBD2. CDR1 is SGHRS and CDR2 is YFSETQ in the germline V gene. The CDR3 is 17 amino acids. With 4 bases clipped from V and 5 bases from J, the junction kept 10 bases outside the gene matches. The CDR3 is CASSPQLAGAVTGELFF. Here the CDR3 DNA reads TGCGCCAGCAGCCCTCAACTAGCGGGAGCGGTAACCGGGGAGCTGTTTTTT.

This clonotype came up a few times. The CDR3 loop is CASSSQGWMDEQYF. In DNA form, the CDR3 reads TGTGCCAGCAGCTCCCAGGGTTGGATGGACGAGCAGTACTTC. The V call is TRBV7-2, the J call TRBJ2-7; TRBD1 is a possible D gene (5 bases). Germline CDR1 reads SGHTA; CDR2 reads FQGNSA. CDR3 size: 14 residues. The V end lost 4 bases, the J end lost 5 bases, and 15 bases lay between the germline ends.

CDR3 nucleotide sequence: TGTGCCAGCAGCTCCACGGGGCGGGGGGTGAACACCGGGGAGCTGTTTTTT. Protein: CASSSTGRGVNTGELFF. V usage is TRBV7-2 and J usage is TRBJ2-2; 8 bases line up with TRBD2. The V segment lost 4 bases and the J segment 1 base; nucleotides outside the gene matches: 8. Germline V CDR1 and CDR2: SGHTA, FQGNSA. The CDR3 has 17 residues.

This rearrangement joins TRBV29-1 to TRBJ2-5; the match to TRBD2 covers 7 bases. Per germline, CDR1 SQVTM and CDR2 ANQGSEA. V was clipped by 4 bases and J by 2 bases; unmatched bases: 7. This CDR3 has 14 amino acids. CDR3 coding DNA: TGCAGCGTTGGCGGGACGGGAGGACAAGAGACCCAGTACTTC. This encodes CSVGGTGGQETQYF.

V usage is TRBV7-2 and J usage is TRBJ2-3, with TRBD1 identical over 7 bases. Germline CDR1 and CDR2: SGHTA and FQGNSA. Trimming cost V 3 bases and J 5 bases; bases outside gene matches: 5. The CDR3 extends over 14 amino acids. CDR3 sequence (DNA): TGTGCCAGCAGCTTCGTGGCAGGGGGAGATACGCAGTATTTT. It is translated as CASSFVAGGDTQYF.

This clonotype showed up just a few times. The chain carries TRBV29-1 and TRBJ2-7; D ambiguous. Germline V gene data show CDR1 as SQVTM and CDR2 as ANQGSEA. V was shortened by 3 bases and J by 4 bases, with 10 bases between the two germline ends. The CDR3 contains 12 residues. The CDR3 DNA reads TGCAGCGTTGAGATGATGGGGTACGAGCAGTACTTC. This sequence encodes CSVEMMGYEQYF.

The gene calls are TRBV24-1 and TRBJ2-3, with TRBD1 identical over 8 bases. The CDR3 totals 16 residues. Per germline, CDR1 KGHDR and CDR2 SFDVKD. J gave up 1 base and V 1 base, and 3 bases lay outside the gene matches. CDR3 region: CATSDFTGGGTDTQYF. CDR3 sequence (DNA): TGTGCCACCAGTGATTTTACAGGGGGAGGCACAGATACGCAGTATTTT.

The chain uses TRBV11-2 and TRBJ2-2; 7 bases fit TRBD2. The J segment lost 5 bases and the V segment lost 4 bases, leaving 16 bases of the junction unmatched. The germline V gene has CDR1 SGHAT and CDR2 FQNNGV. The CDR3 is made up of 18 amino acids. The CDR3 bases are TGTGCCAGCAGCTCGTTAAGGATCGGGAGGAGGAGGACCGGGGAGCTGTTTTTT. This codes for CASSSLRIGRRRTGELFF.

This clonotype was counted only a few times. The rearrangement joins TRBV11-2 to TRBJ2-4; 12 bases align to TRBD2. V shed 4 bases and J 0 bases; nucleotides not matched to a gene: 10. CDR3 length: 19 residues. The germline V gene encodes CDR1 SGHAT and CDR2 FQNNGV. The CDR3 here is CASSSLTSGGPRAKNIQYF. Written as DNA, the CDR3 is TGTGCCAGCAGCTCTCTGACTAGCGGGGGCCCGAGAGCCAAAAACATTCAGTACTTC.

A few counts support this clonotype. V usage is TRBV5-1 and J usage is TRBJ2-3; weak D call: TRBD2 (6 bases). Trimming cost V 3 bases and J 6 bases, with 20 bases left between them. The V gene's germline CDR1 is SGHRS and CDR2 YFSETQ. CDR3 length: 16 residues. This CDR3 is CASSSSRDSHGDTQYF. DNA of the CDR3: TGCGCCAGCAGCTCATCCCGGGACTCCCATGGGGATACGCAGTATTTT.